Described below is a single T cell receptor (beta chain) sequence and its context. Antigen specificity is unknown. From germline, CDR1 is MNHEY and CDR2 SVGAGI. The CDR3 runs 14 residues. With 4 bases clipped from V and 4 bases from J, the junction kept 5 bases outside the gene matches. This entry comes from a study of shared clonotypes between healthy human individuals. Points from the study as a whole: Donor scarcity curtailed the genetic and exposure-history diversity represented herein.

Every immunoSEQ plate was one replicate of a subset's evenly spread DNA. As processed by the authors: ImmunoSEQ junction-only sequences lacked quality scores, so their filtering differed. Sequencing used immunoSEQ multiplex PCR; TCRdb keeps in-frame clones, though not all of them. V, J and clone size are those of that table, while D and trimming were read from the DNA. The sample includes roughly 2.5 million clones, more than 80% of them seen just once. The chain employs TRBV6-5 and TRBJ1-1; 8 bases fit TRBD1. The sample taken for sequencing was naive CD4+ T cells sorted from blood. Noted subset: CD45RA+ positively selected. The TCR comes from a man aged 18 to 29 in good health. The CDR3 bases are TGTGCCAGCAGTTTACTAGACAGGGGCACTGAAGCTTTCTTT. As protein: CASSLLDRGTEAFF.